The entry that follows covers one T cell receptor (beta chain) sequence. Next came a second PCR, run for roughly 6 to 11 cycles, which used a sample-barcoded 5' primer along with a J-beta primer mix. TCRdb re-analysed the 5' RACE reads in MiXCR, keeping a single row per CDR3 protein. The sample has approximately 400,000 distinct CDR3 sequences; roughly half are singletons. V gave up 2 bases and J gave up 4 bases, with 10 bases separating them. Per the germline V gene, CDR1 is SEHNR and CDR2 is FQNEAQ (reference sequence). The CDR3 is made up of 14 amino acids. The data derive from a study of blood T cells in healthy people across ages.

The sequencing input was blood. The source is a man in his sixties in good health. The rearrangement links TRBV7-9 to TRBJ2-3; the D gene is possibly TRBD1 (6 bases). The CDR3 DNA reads TGTGCCAGCAGCTTACCGAACAGGGCAGATACGCAGTATTTT. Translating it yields CASSLPNRADTQYF.